Below, one TCR beta chain is given with its context. The data were obtained in a study of blood T cell repertoires in COVID-19. Across the study: The study drew acute and convalescent COVID-19 samples from the United States, Italy and Spain. PBMCs, B-cell-depleted T cells, or T cells were the source of the cDNA or gDNA that made up the material.

Germline loops: CDR1 SGHRS, CDR2 YFSETQ. Trimming stripped 4 bases from V and 7 bases from J, with 20 bases between. The CDR3 contains 16 residues. Under the authors' procedure: Reference gene primer amplification gave estimated nucleated cell counts. Only in-frame clones appear in the TCRdb table, and some are missing; sequencing was by immunoSEQ multiplex PCR. For V, J and clone size, that table is used; D and trimming come from the DNA. The sample contains about 60,000 clones, 88% of which appear only once. The receptor comes from a man in his 60s with acute or convalescent COVID-19. What was sequenced was peripheral blood. The chain joins TRBV5-1 to TRBJ1-4; D remains ambiguous. The CDR3 DNA sequence: TGCGCCAGCAGCCCGGAAGACGGGAGGGCCGGTGAAAAACTGTTTTTT. It codes for CASSPEDGRAGEKLFF.